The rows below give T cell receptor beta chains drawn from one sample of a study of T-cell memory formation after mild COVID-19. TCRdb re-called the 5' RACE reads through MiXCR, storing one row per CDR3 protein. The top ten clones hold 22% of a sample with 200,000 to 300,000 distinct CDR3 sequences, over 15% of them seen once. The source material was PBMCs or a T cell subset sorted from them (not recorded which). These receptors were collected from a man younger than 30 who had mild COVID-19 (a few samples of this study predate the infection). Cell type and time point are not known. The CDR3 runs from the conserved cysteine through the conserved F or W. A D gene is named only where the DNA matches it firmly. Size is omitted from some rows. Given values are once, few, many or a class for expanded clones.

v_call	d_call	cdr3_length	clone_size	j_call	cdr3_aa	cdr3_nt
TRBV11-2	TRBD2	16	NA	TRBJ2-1	CASSLEGLAGYNEQFF	TGTGCCAGCAGCCTAGAGGGTCTAGCGGGCTACAATGAGCAGTTCTTC
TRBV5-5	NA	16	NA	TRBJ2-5	CASSLGAGLGQETQYF	TGTGCCAGCAGCTTGGGCGCAGGGTTGGGACAAGAGACCCAGTACTTC
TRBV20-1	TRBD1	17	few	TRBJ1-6	CSARTTDRIIYNSPLHF	TGCAGTGCTAGGACGACGGACAGGATTATCTATAATTCACCCCTCCACTTT
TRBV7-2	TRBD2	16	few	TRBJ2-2	CASRNSGTTSTGELFF	TGTGCCAGCAGAAACTCCGGGACTACTAGCACCGGGGAGCTGTTTTTT
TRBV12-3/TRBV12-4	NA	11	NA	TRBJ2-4	CASSHRDIQYF	TGTGCCAGCTCCCACCGGGACATTCAGTACTTC
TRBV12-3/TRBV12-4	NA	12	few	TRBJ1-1	CASSFGAREAFF	TGTGCCAGCAGTTTTGGGGCCAGGGAGGCTTTCTTT
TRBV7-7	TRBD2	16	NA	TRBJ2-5	CASSLGGGTSQETQYF	TGTGCCAGCAGCTTAGGCGGGGGAACGTCCCAAGAGACCCAGTACTTC
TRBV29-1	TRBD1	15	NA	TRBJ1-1	CSVPGGTRSNTEAFF	TGCAGCGTCCCAGGGGGTACACGATCGAACACTGAAGCTTTCTTT
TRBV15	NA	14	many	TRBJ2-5	CATSSGRDQETQYF	TGTGCCACCAGCAGCGGACGGGACCAAGAGACCCAGTACTTC
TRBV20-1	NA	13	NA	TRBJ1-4	CRVSRGANEKLFF	TGCAGGGTCTCGAGGGGGGCTAATGAAAAACTGTTTTTT
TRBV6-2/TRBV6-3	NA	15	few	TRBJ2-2	CASIDRLEDTGELFF	TGTGCCAGCATCGACCGGTTGGAGGACACCGGGGAGCTGTTTTTT
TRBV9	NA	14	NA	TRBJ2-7	CASSVDQSPYEQYF	TGTGCCAGCAGCGTAGATCAGAGCCCCTACGAGCAGTACTTC
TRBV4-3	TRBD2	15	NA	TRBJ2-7	CASSPGGWASYEQYF	TGCGCCAGCAGCCCGGGGGGGTGGGCCTCCTACGAGCAGTACTTC
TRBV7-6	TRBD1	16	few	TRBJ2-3	CASSLRDRGRTDTQYF	TGTGCCAGCAGCTTAAGGGACAGGGGACGAACAGATACGCAGTATTTT
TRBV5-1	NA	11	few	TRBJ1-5	CASRMTLSQHF	TGCGCCAGCAGAATGACCCTGAGCCAGCATTTT
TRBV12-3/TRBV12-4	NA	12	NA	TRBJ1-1	CASSFRYTEAFF	TGTGCCAGCAGTTTTCGCTACACTGAAGCTTTCTTT